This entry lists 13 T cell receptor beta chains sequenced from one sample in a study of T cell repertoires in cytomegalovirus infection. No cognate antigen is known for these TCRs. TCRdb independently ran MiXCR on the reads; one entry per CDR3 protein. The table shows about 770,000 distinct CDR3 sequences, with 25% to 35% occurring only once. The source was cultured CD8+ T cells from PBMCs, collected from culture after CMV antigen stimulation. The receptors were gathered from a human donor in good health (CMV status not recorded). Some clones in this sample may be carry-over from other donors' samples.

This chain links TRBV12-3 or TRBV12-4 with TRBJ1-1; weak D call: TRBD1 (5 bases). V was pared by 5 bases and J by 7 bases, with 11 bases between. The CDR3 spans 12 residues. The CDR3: CASSQNRFEAFF. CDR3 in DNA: TGTGCCAGCAGTCAGAACAGGTTTGAAGCTTTCTTT.

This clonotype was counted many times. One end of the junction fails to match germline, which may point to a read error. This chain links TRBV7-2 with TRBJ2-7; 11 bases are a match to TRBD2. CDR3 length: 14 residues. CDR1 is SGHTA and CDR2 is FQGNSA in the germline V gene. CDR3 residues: CASSIAGGPYEQYF. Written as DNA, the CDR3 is TGTGCCAGCAGCATAGCGGGGGGGCCCTACGAGCAGTACTTC.

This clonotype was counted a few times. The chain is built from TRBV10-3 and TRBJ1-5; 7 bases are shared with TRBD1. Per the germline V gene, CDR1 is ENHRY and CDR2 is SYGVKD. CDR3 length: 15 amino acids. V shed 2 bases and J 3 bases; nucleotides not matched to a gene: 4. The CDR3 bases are TGTGCCATCAGTGAGGACAGGGAAGCCAATCAGCCCCAGCATTTT. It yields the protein CAISEDREANQPQHF.

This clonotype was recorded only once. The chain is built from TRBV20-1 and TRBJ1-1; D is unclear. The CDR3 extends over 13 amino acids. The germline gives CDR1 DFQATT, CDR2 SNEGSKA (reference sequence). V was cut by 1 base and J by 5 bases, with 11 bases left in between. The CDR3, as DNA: TGCAGTGCTAGAGGTCCGGGAACGACTGAAGCTTTCTTT. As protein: CSARGPGTTEAFF.

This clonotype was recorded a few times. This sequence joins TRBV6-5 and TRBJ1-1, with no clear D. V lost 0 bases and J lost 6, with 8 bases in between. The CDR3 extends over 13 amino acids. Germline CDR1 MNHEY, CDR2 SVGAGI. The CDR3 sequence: CASSYSRGPEAFF. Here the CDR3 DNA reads TGTGCCAGCAGTTACTCGCGGGGTCCTGAAGCTTTCTTT.

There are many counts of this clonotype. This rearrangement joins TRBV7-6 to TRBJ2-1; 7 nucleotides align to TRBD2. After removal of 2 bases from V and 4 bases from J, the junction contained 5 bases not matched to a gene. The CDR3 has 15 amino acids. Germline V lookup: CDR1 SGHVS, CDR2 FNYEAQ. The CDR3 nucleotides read TGTGCCAGCAGCTTACTGGGGACTATTTACAATGAGCAGTTCTTC. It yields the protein CASSLLGTIYNEQFF.

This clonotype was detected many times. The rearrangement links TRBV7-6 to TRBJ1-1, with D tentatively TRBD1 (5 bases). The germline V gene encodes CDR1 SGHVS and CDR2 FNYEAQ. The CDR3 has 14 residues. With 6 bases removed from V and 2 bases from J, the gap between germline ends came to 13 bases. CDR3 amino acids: CASRRRDVNTEAFF. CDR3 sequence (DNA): TGTGCCAGCAGACGAAGGGACGTTAACACTGAAGCTTTCTTT.

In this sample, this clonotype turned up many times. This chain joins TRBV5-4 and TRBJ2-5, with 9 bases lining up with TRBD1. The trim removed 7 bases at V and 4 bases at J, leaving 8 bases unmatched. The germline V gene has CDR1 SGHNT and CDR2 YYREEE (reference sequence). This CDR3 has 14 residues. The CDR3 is CASRRDRVRETQYF. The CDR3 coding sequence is TGTGCCAGCCGCCGGGACAGGGTCCGAGAGACCCAGTACTTC.

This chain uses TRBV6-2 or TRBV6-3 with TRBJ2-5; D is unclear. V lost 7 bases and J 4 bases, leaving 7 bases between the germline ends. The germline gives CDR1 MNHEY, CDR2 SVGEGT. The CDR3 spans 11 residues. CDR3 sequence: CASIYGETQYF. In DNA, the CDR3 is TGTGCCAGCATTTATGGAGAGACCCAGTACTTC.

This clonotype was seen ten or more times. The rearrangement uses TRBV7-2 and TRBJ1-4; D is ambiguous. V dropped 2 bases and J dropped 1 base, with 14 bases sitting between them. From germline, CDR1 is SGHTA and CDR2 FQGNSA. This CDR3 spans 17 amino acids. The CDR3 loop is CASSLQVLEGTNEKLFF. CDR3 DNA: TGTGCCAGCAGCTTACAGGTTTTGGAAGGAACTAATGAAAAACTGTTTTTT.

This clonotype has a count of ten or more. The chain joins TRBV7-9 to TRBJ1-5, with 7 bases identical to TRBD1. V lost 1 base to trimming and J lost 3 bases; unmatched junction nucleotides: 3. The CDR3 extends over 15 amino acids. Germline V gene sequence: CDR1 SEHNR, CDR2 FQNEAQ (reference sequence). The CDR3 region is CASSLDRGHNQPQHF. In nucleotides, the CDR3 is TGTGCCAGCAGCTTAGACAGGGGCCACAATCAGCCCCAGCATTTT.

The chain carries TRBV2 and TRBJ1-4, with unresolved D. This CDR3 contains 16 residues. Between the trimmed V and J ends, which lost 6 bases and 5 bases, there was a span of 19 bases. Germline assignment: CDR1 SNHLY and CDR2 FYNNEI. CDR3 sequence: CASRPITEGVNEKLFF. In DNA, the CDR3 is TGTGCCAGCAGACCTATAACTGAAGGCGTAAATGAAAAACTGTTTTTT.

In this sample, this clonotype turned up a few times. For the CDR3, the DNA is TGCGCCAGCAGCCAAGACGGGCACAGGTCTAGCACAGATACGCAGTATTTT. Its translation: CASSQDGHRSSTDTQYF. J is TRBJ2-3 and V is TRBV4-3; perhaps TRBD1 as D (5 bases). Germline V gene data show CDR1 as LGHNA and CDR2 as YSLEER. V was trimmed by 0 bases and J by 0 bases, leaving 13 bases between them. CDR3 length equals 17 residues.